The 9 T cell receptor beta chains listed next were all sequenced from one sample in a study of T cells in Graves' hyperthyroidism and ophthalmopathy. TCR beta CDR3 regions were amplified from RNA transcripts. In the first-round RT-PCR of the TCR CDR3, the HTBI primer set was used. From the multiplex PCR reads, TCRdb called clonotypes with MiXCR, one entry per CDR3 protein. The table shows approximately 560,000 distinct CDR3 sequences, with about a sixth occurring only once. The sample was blood. All receptors come from a woman aged 25 to 39 with Graves' hyperthyroidism.

The rearrangement uses TRBV20-1 and TRBJ1-4; TRBD1 might be the D (5 bases). V was shortened by 3 bases and J by 6 bases, with 14 bases between the two germline ends. Germline CDR1 is DFQATT and CDR2 is SNEGSKA (reference sequence). The CDR3 loop spans 14 amino acids. The CDR3 DNA follows: TGCAGTGCTAGGGGGCCCCTCGCTGATGAAAAACTGTTTTTT. Translation gives CSARGPLADEKLFF.

This clonotype was counted ten times or more. The chain links TRBV5-1 to TRBJ2-1; the D gene is possibly TRBD1 (6 bases). This CDR3 is 17 amino acids long. Per the germline V gene, CDR1 is SGHRS and CDR2 is YFSETQ. Trimming removed 0 bases from V and 0 bases from J, with 13 bases in between. The CDR3 nucleotides read TGCGCCAGCAGCTTGGGAAGGACAGTTAGCTCCTACAATGAGCAGTTCTTC. It specifies CASSLGRTVSSYNEQFF.

This clonotype was seen many times. CDR3 loop: CSANHAGGIYNEQFF. CDR3 sequence (DNA): TGCAGTGCCAACCACGCGGGAGGAATCTACAATGAGCAGTTCTTC. The chain has TRBV20-1 and TRBJ2-1; 8 nucleotides align to TRBD2. The CDR3 sequence is 15 residues long. Trimming at V came to 6 bases and at J to 3 bases, leaving 10 bases not matched to a gene. Germline V gene data show CDR1 as DFQATT and CDR2 as SNEGSKA (reference sequence).

This clonotype was seen only a few times. The rearrangement joins TRBV7-6 to TRBJ1-1; no clear D gene. Deletions cut 1 base from V and 9 bases from J, with 12 bases between. The CDR3 has 13 amino acids. Germline CDR1 is SGHVS and CDR2 is FNYEAQ. The CDR3 nucleotides read TGTGCCAGCAGCTTAGGGGTGGGTCAAAAAGCTTTCTTT. It codes for CASSLGVGQKAFF.

This sequence joins TRBV6-5 and TRBJ2-7; D is possibly TRBD2 (6 bases). The V gene's germline CDR1 is MNHEY and CDR2 SVGAGI. Trimming pared 2 bases from V and 5 bases from J, leaving 13 bases between. The CDR3 runs to 14 residues. The CDR3 loop is CASSYPGGGNEQYF. CDR3 nucleotides: TGTGCCAGCAGTTACCCGGGTGGGGGGAACGAGCAGTACTTC.

This clonotype was seen a handful of times. This chain joins TRBV7-2 and TRBJ1-3; D not resolved. The CDR3 contains 15 residues. CDR1 SGHTA and CDR2 FQGNSA come from the germline V gene. V shed 1 base and J shed 1 base, with 8 bases lying between them. Here the CDR3 DNA reads TGTGCCAGCAGCTTAGTGCAAAGGTCTGGAAACACCATATATTTT. It yields the protein CASSLVQRSGNTIYF.

This clonotype was recorded many times. The rearrangement uses TRBV27 and TRBJ2-7; possible D gene TRBD2, 5 bases. Germline V gives CDR1 MNHEY, CDR2 SMNVEV (reference sequence). The CDR3 contains 14 residues. The ends were cut back, 8 bases at V and 3 bases at J, with 17 bases in the middle. The DNA for the CDR3 is TGTGCCAGCTGCTCCATATCCGGAGGCTACGAGCAGTACTTC. Residues: CASCSISGGYEQYF.

This clonotype occurred many times. The chain carries TRBV20-1 and TRBJ2-3; D ambiguous. The CDR3 has 12 amino acids. Trimming pared 4 bases from V and 5 bases from J, leaving 10 bases between. The V gene's germline CDR1 is DFQATT and CDR2 SNEGSKA (reference sequence). Here the CDR3 DNA reads TGCAGTGCTACCGCAGGAATAGATACGCAGTATTTT. It codes for CSATAGIDTQYF.

This clonotype was found many times. The J gene is TRBJ2-7, the V gene TRBV27, with TRBD1 as a possible D gene (5 bases). V was clipped by 3 bases and J by 4 bases, with 13 bases between them. Germline V lookup: CDR1 MNHEY, CDR2 SMNVEV (reference sequence). The CDR3 covers 14 residues. CDR3 in DNA: TGTGCCAGCAGTTTTCAGGGCAGGAGATACGAGCAGTACTTC. Amino acid sequence: CASSFQGRRYEQYF.